This TCR beta chain was sequenced during a study of T cell responses to AZD1222 COVID-19 vaccine. Turning to this clone: Its antigen is unidentified.

Measured with immunoSEQ multiplex PCR; TCRdb has only the in-frame clones, and not every one. This sample has about 180,000 clones, with around 90% found just once. Study conclusions and caveats: The sample set comprised mostly white British donors with more females, and clonal diversity was possibly underestimated. Reportedly, nearly half the spike-specific TCRs target unmutated variant regions. Compared with day 0, the breadth and depth of the Spike-specific TCR repertoire rose significantly after two doses of AZD1222.

The material was peripheral blood, obtained on day 0 of AZD1222 vaccination. The TCR comes from an adult in good health.

CDR3 DNA sequence: TGTGCCAGCAGTGTGAGAGGGTCTGGAAACACCATATATTTT. Translation gives CASSVRGSGNTIYF. The chain couples TRBV2 to TRBJ1-3; D unclear. Germline loops: CDR1 SNHLY, CDR2 FYNNEI. This CDR3 contains 14 residues. V was clipped by 4 bases and J by 1 base, with 8 bases between them.